These 24 T cell receptor beta chains were sequenced from one sample in a study of shared clonotypes between healthy human individuals. Some clones are missing from TCRdb's copy, which holds only in-frame ones; the method was immunoSEQ multiplex PCR. Of a few hundred thousand clones in the sample, approximately 79% were seen once. Sequenced: memory CD4+ T cells sorted from blood. Subset in this sample: CD45RA-negative fraction. The source of these receptors is a man in his thirties or forties in good health.

The V gene is TRBV10-1, the J gene TRBJ2-1; a possible D gene is TRBD2 (5 bases). The ends were cut back, 4 bases at V and 0 bases at J, with 10 bases in the middle. CDR3 length equals 15 residues. Germline CDR1 WNHNN, CDR2 SYGVQD (reference sequence). For the CDR3, the DNA is TGCGCCAGCAGTGGAAGGGAGAGCTCCTACAATGAGCAGTTCTTC. It codes for CASSGRESSYNEQFF.

The chain links TRBV5-1 to TRBJ2-1, with TRBD2 matching over 10 bases. This CDR3 region has 15 residues. Germline CDR1 SGHRS, CDR2 YFSETQ. V was pared by 1 base and J by 7 bases, with 5 bases of the junction left unmatched. This CDR3 reads CASSLLAGAWNEQFF. The CDR3 nucleotides read TGCGCCAGCAGCTTGCTAGCGGGAGCGTGGAATGAGCAGTTCTTC.

In this sample, this clone turned up a few times. Germline and junction disagree at one end, which may indicate a read error. The V call is TRBV10-3, the J call TRBJ2-1; D call uncertain. Germline CDR1 is ENHRY and CDR2 is SYGVKD. The CDR3 length is 13 residues. This CDR3 reads CAISESNGPQQFF. The CDR3 DNA follows: TGTGCCATCAGCGAGTCCAACGGACCGCAGCAGTTCTTC.

The rearrangement links TRBV19 to TRBJ2-7; 7 bases map to TRBD2. The CDR3 spans 15 residues. Germline lookup yields CDR1 LNHDA and CDR2 SQIVND (reference sequence). The ends lost 5 bases at V and 3 bases at J; junction bases unmatched: 10. The CDR3 region has the DNA TGTGCCAGTAGTCACACTAGCGAGTTTAACTACGAGCAGTACTTC. This gives the protein CASSHTSEFNYEQYF. Complete variable domain (other parts from reference TRBV19 and TRBJ2-7): DGGITQSPKYLFRKEGQNVTLSCEQNLNHDAMYWYRQDPGQGLRLIYYSQIVNDFQKGDIAEGYSVSREKKESFPLTVTSAQKNPTAFYLCASSHTSEFNYEQYFGPGTRLTVT.

This clone was picked up many times. At the DNA level, this CDR3 is encoded by other sequences in the same sample as well. This chain links TRBV18 with TRBJ2-7; perhaps TRBD1 as D (6 bases). There are 15 residues in the CDR3. The germline CDR1 and CDR2 sequences are KGHSH and LQKENI. The germline V and J ends were trimmed by 3 bases and 3 bases, with 15 bases remaining between them. CDR3 in DNA: TGTGCCAGCTCACCGTCGGGGACACCGTACTACGAGCAGTACTTC. Its protein is CASSPSGTPYYEQYF.

This chain joins TRBV28 and TRBJ1-2, with 10 bases fitting TRBD1. Germline CDR1 is MDHEN and CDR2 is SYDVKM. CDR3 size: 15 residues. The V and J ends lost 5 bases and 1 base, in that order; junction bases with no gene match: 4. CDR3 protein: CASSIGTGVNYGYTF. Here the CDR3 DNA reads TGTGCCAGCAGTATCGGGACAGGGGTTAACTATGGCTACACCTTC.

The chain uses TRBV2 and TRBJ2-5; 7 bases are shared with TRBD2. CDR1 is SNHLY, CDR2 FYNNEI, per germline. Trimming removed 8 bases from V and 2 bases from J; junction bases left unmatched: 11. CDR3 length: 15 residues. The CDR3: CASAEGGRLQETQYF. The DNA of the CDR3 is TGTGCCAGCGCGGAGGGCGGGAGATTACAAGAGACCCAGTACTTC.

The genes are TRBV27 and TRBJ2-5; the D is unclear. The CDR3 is made up of 13 amino acids. Germline V lookup: CDR1 MNHEY, CDR2 SMNVEV (reference sequence). The V gene lost 7 bases and the J gene lost 9 bases, with 18 bases spanning the gap. CDR3 coding DNA: TGTGCCAGCACCTCTATGGGCCAAGGAGCCCAGTACTTC. As protein: CASTSMGQGAQYF.

This chain joins TRBV9 and TRBJ2-3; TRBD2 might be the D (6 bases). Germline V gene lookup returns CDR1 SGDLS and CDR2 YYNGEE. The V end was cut by 3 bases, the J end by 2 bases, with 13 bases between. The CDR3 is 15 residues long. The CDR3 loop is CASSEGTGTTDTQYF. In nucleotides, the CDR3 is TGTGCCAGCAGCGAAGGGACTGGAACCACAGATACGCAGTATTTT.

The chain has TRBV11-2 and TRBJ2-3; tentative D call: TRBD2 (6 bases). The CDR3 sequence is 16 residues long. V was pared by 5 bases and J by 6 bases, with 21 bases between. Germline CDR1 SGHAT, CDR2 FQNNGV. The CDR3 nucleotides read TGTGCCAGCAGCCCAGATAGCGGAAGAACTCGGGATACGCAGTATTTT. Its translation: CASSPDSGRTRDTQYF.

The J gene is TRBJ1-2, the V gene TRBV18; D is possibly TRBD1 (5 bases). Germline CDR1 and CDR2: KGHSH and LQKENI. Trimming left V 4 bases short and J 3 bases short, with 9 bases between. The CDR3 covers 13 residues. CDR3 loop: CASSLGTDYGYTF. In DNA, the CDR3 is TGTGCCAGCTCACTCGGGACGGACTATGGCTACACCTTC.

The gene calls are TRBV7-3 and TRBJ2-3, with D perhaps matching TRBD2 (6 bases). V was clipped by 5 bases and J by 4 bases, with 22 bases between them. Germline loops: CDR1 SGHTA, CDR2 FQGTGA. The CDR3 has 17 amino acids. The CDR3 loop is CASSRGGIGSLADTQYF. The CDR3 nucleotides read TGTGCCAGCAGCCGGGGCGGCATCGGGAGCCTTGCAGATACGCAGTATTTT.

The rearrangement links TRBV7-9 to TRBJ1-5; D is perhaps TRBD1 (5 bases). This CDR3 has 15 amino acids. Trimming cost V 5 bases and J 0 bases, with 11 bases left between them. The germline V gene has CDR1 SEHNR and CDR2 FQNEAQ (reference sequence). CDR3: CASSPGHHSNQPQHF. In nucleotides, the CDR3 is TGTGCCAGCAGCCCCGGACACCATAGCAATCAGCCCCAGCATTTT.

This chain joins TRBV29-1 and TRBJ2-7; D is tentatively TRBD1 or TRBD2 (5 bases each). CDR3 length: 14 residues. Germline V lookup: CDR1 SQVTM, CDR2 ANQGSEA. V lost 7 bases and J lost 5, with 21 bases in between. CDR3 sequence reads: CSAMGTLGDHEQYF. The CDR3 DNA sequence: TGCAGCGCCATGGGGACCCTCGGCGACCACGAGCAGTACTTC.

V gene TRBV9 combines with J gene TRBJ1-2; D might be TRBD1 (5 bases). The germline gives CDR1 SGDLS, CDR2 YYNGEE. Trimming stripped 7 bases from V and 8 bases from J, with 12 bases between. The CDR3 consists of 11 residues. The DNA of the CDR3 is TGTGCCAGCGGGGCCTTGGGAGGCTACACCTTC. Translation gives CASGALGGYTF.

The chain combines TRBV7-8 with TRBJ1-2; D might be TRBD1 (6 bases). This CDR3 is built from 16 residues. The V end was cut by 7 bases, the J end by 8 bases, with 26 bases between. Germline lookup yields CDR1 SGHVS and CDR2 FQNEAQ. The CDR3 here is CASTSRGNRGGEGYTF. The CDR3 DNA follows: TGTGCCAGCACCTCAAGGGGGAATAGGGGTGGGGAAGGCTACACCTTC.

This clone came up once. The chain's CDR3 is CAISDKWGQGNYEQYF. In DNA, the CDR3 is TGTGCCATCAGTGACAAATGGGGACAGGGAAACTACGAGCAGTACTTC. This chain uses TRBV10-3 with TRBJ2-7; 9 nucleotides line up with TRBD1. The V gene's germline CDR1 is ENHRY and CDR2 SYGVKD. The V segment lost 3 bases and the J segment 3 bases; nucleotides outside the gene matches: 9. The CDR3 sequence is 16 residues long.

The rearrangement links TRBV10-1 to TRBJ2-7; TRBD1 matches 9 bases. Trimming cost V 6 bases and J 6 bases; bases outside gene matches: 3. The germline V gene encodes CDR1 WNHNN and CDR2 SYGVQD (reference sequence). This CDR3 is 12 amino acids long. The CDR3 loop is CASRDRGGEQYF. The CDR3 bases are TGCGCCAGCAGGGACAGGGGAGGCGAGCAGTACTTC.

With regard to this clone: A far larger clone is off by one base, so a read error is likely. The chain uses TRBV6-1 and TRBJ2-5; no firm D call. Germline assignment: CDR1 MNHNS and CDR2 SASEGT. The CDR3 runs to 11 residues. V gave up 4 bases and J gave up 5 bases, with 5 bases separating them. The CDR3 spells CASSVGETQYF. CDR3 nucleotides: TGTGCCAGCAGTGTAGGGGAGACCCAGTACTTC.

J is TRBJ1-2 and V is TRBV4-1; D might be TRBD1 (6 bases). Trimming pared 1 base from V and 6 bases from J, leaving 27 bases between. Germline V gives CDR1 MGHRA, CDR2 YSYEKL. The CDR3 sequence is 19 residues long. The CDR3 bases are TGCGCCAGCAGCCAAGTGGCTCGGACAGCTATTTCTCCCGGAGATGGCTACACCTTC. Its protein is CASSQVARTAISPGDGYTF.

The chain employs TRBV30 and TRBJ2-2; no definite D call. CDR1 is GTSNPN, CDR2 SVGIG, per germline (reference sequence). V lost 1 base and J 4 bases, leaving 13 bases between the germline ends. The CDR3 spans 15 residues. Here the CDR3 reads CAWSEAPLGTGELFF. CDR3 bases: TGTGCCTGGAGTGAAGCTCCTCTTGGCACCGGGGAGCTGTTTTTT.

This clone was recorded a few times. V and J are TRBV10-3 and TRBJ2-7; D perhaps matches TRBD1 (6 bases). There are 15 residues in the CDR3. Germline values: CDR1 ENHRY, CDR2 SYGVKD. Trimming removed 9 bases from V and 1 base from J, with 19 bases in between. CDR3 region: CAMKWTTGLSYEQYF. The CDR3, as DNA: TGTGCCATGAAATGGACGACAGGCCTATCCTACGAGCAGTACTTC.

V and J are TRBV18 and TRBJ2-5; D call uncertain. The closer fit of TRBJ2-7 to the DNA end suggests the J call may be wrong. Germline values: CDR1 KGHSH, CDR2 LQKENI. There are 17 residues in the CDR3. CDR3 sequence (DNA): TGTGCCAGCTCACCAGTGCTGTCTAGACCCAGAACGGGCGAGCAGTACTTC. This gives the protein CASSPVLSRPRTGEQYF.

This chain connects TRBV11-3 to TRBJ2-1, with TRBD2 matching 10 bases. The V gene end was trimmed by 3 bases and the J gene end by 9 bases; junction bases not matched to a gene: 5. The CDR3 is 14 amino acids. Germline lookup yields CDR1 SGHNT and CDR2 YENEEA. CDR3 residues: CASSFSGRMGEQFF. Written as DNA, the CDR3 is TGTGCCAGCAGCTTTAGCGGGAGGATGGGTGAGCAGTTCTTC.